The 26 T cell receptor beta chains reported below all come from one sample, sequenced in a study of blood T cell repertoires in COVID-19. Clones were sequenced by immunoSEQ multiplex PCR, and TCRdb holds only the in-frame ones, with some missing. The sample consists of approximately 86,000 clones, 80% to 90% of them appearing once. Input material: peripheral blood. Receptor source: a man in his fifties with acute or convalescent COVID-19.

The chain couples TRBV5-1 to TRBJ2-2; D gene ambiguous. Between the trimmed V and J ends, which lost 0 bases and 4 bases, there was a span of 7 bases. Germline values: CDR1 SGHRS, CDR2 YFSETQ. The CDR3 runs to 14 residues. CDR3 in DNA: TGCGCCAGCAGCTTGGTTACGAGCACCGGGGAGCTGTTTTTT. Residues: CASSLVTSTGELFF.

V usage is TRBV5-6 and J usage is TRBJ2-7, with 11 bases identical to TRBD2. The CDR3 sequence is 14 residues long. In germline, CDR1 is SGHDT, CDR2 YYEEEE. V lost 4 bases and J lost 7; bases outside the gene matches: 7. CDR3 protein: CASSLSGGAREQYF. CDR3 nucleotide sequence: TGTGCCAGCAGCCTTAGCGGGGGGGCCCGGGAGCAGTACTTC.

V gene TRBV7-9 combines with J gene TRBJ2-2, with D perhaps matching TRBD2 (7 bases). Germline V gene data show CDR1 as SEHNR and CDR2 as FQNEAQ (reference sequence). V gave up 3 bases and J gave up 1 base, with 12 bases separating them. The CDR3 has 16 amino acids. CDR3 sequence: CASSFPGGENTGELFF. CDR3 coding DNA: TGTGCCAGCAGCTTCCCGGGGGGCGAGAACACCGGGGAGCTGTTTTTT.

The V and J genes are TRBV5-1 and TRBJ2-2; D possibly corresponds to TRBD2 (5 bases). This CDR3 has 16 residues. CDR1 and CDR2 from the germline V gene are SGHRS and YFSETQ. V was shortened by 1 base and J by 6 bases, with 16 bases between the two germline ends. CDR3 DNA: TGCGCCAGCAGCTTGAGGCTAGCAGATGACGCCGGGGAGCTGTTTTTT. It translates to CASSLRLADDAGELFF.

The rearrangement uses TRBV6-4 and TRBJ2-1; tentative D call: TRBD1 (6 bases). Germline V gene data show CDR1 as MRHNA and CDR2 as SNTAGT. The CDR3 loop spans 15 amino acids. V was cut by 6 bases and J by 8 bases, with 20 bases left in between. The CDR3 sequence: CASSRQLGAGHEQFF. Here the CDR3 DNA reads TGTGCCAGCAGCCGCCAGTTGGGGGCTGGGCATGAGCAGTTCTTC.

The genes are TRBV11-2 and TRBJ1-4; tentative D call: TRBD1 (6 bases). This CDR3 has 14 amino acids. Germline CDR1 and CDR2: SGHAT and FQNNGV. Trimming removed 5 bases from V and 9 bases from J, with 16 bases in between. CDR3 region: CASSIRQDGQKLFF. The CDR3 DNA follows: TGTGCCAGCAGCATTCGACAGGATGGACAAAAACTGTTTTTT.

The chain joins TRBV28 to TRBJ2-4, with 9 bases aligning to TRBD2. Germline V gene data show CDR1 as MDHEN and CDR2 as SYDVKM. The CDR3 is made up of 16 amino acids. J gave up 0 bases and V 3 bases, and 3 bases lay outside the gene matches. The CDR3 DNA is TGTGCCAGCAGTTTCCATAGCGGGGGAGCCAAAAACATTCAGTACTTC. As protein: CASSFHSGGAKNIQYF.

The chain joins TRBV5-6 to TRBJ1-1; TRBD1 is a possible D gene (6 bases). Germline assignment: CDR1 SGHDT and CDR2 YYEEEE. This CDR3 is 14 amino acids long. The V end was cut by 4 bases, the J end by 1 base, with 11 bases between. The CDR3 region has the DNA TGTGCCAGCAGCCGGGCAGGGGCGAACACTGAAGCTTTCTTT. Translating it yields CASSRAGANTEAFF.

This chain links TRBV12-3 or TRBV12-4 with TRBJ2-3, with a tentative D call TRBD2 (5 bases). CDR3 size: 11 residues. Trimming removed 5 bases at V and 11 bases at J, with 11 bases between. DNA for the CDR3: TGTGCCAGCAGTACCGAGGGTTGGCAGTATTTT. It codes for CASSTEGWQYF.

CDR3 bases: TGCAGCGTGGACAACGTGGGCTATGGCTACACCTTC. Encoded protein: CSVDNVGYGYTF. J is TRBJ1-2 and V is TRBV29-1; D is possibly TRBD1 (5 bases). The germline V gene has CDR1 SQVTM and CDR2 ANQGSEA. This CDR3 is built from 12 residues. The V end was cut by 6 bases, the J end by 4 bases, with 12 bases between.

The chain couples TRBV7-8 to TRBJ2-2; possible D gene TRBD2, 6 bases. V was pared by 3 bases and J by 2 bases, with 7 bases between. CDR1 is SGHVS and CDR2 is FQNEAQ in the germline V gene. The length of the CDR3 is 14 residues. The CDR3 region is CASSFGGNTGELFF. In DNA form, the CDR3 reads TGTGCCAGCAGCTTCGGGGGAAACACCGGGGAGCTGTTTTTT.

The V call is TRBV27, the J call TRBJ1-4; 7 bases align to TRBD1. V shed 5 bases and J 3 bases; nucleotides not matched to a gene: 15. Germline CDR1 reads MNHEY; CDR2 reads SMNVEV (reference sequence). This CDR3 comprises 18 residues. This CDR3 reads CASSQRQGTGGANEKLFF. In DNA, the CDR3 is TGTGCCAGCAGTCAAAGACAGGGAACGGGGGGGGCTAATGAAAAACTGTTTTTT.

The genes are TRBV5-8 and TRBJ1-4, with 9 bases identical to TRBD1. The CDR3 covers 15 residues. Per germline, CDR1 SGHTS and CDR2 YDEGEE. The V and J ends lost 4 bases and 6 bases, in that order; junction bases with no gene match: 7. The CDR3 spells CASSLSGTGYEKLFF. The CDR3 DNA reads TGTGCCAGCAGCCTATCGGGGACAGGGTATGAAAAACTGTTTTTT.

A few counts support this clone. The chain links TRBV19 to TRBJ2-3; D unclear. The CDR3 has 15 residues. The V end was cut by 1 base, the J end by 0 bases, with 8 bases between. Germline V gene sequence: CDR1 LNHDA, CDR2 SQIVND (reference sequence). CDR3 region: CASSIGGQSTDTQYF. CDR3 nucleotide sequence: TGTGCCAGTAGTATAGGAGGCCAAAGCACAGATACGCAGTATTTT.

The V and J genes are TRBV9 and TRBJ2-5; perhaps TRBD2 as D (6 bases). The germline V gene has CDR1 SGDLS and CDR2 YYNGEE. The CDR3 consists of 15 residues. With 4 bases removed from V and 1 base from J, the gap between germline ends came to 14 bases. The CDR3 region has the DNA TGTGCCAGCAGCCCCCTGGGGGGACTCCAAGAGACCCAGTACTTC. This gives the protein CASSPLGGLQETQYF.

The V and J genes are TRBV30 and TRBJ1-6, with 7 bases aligning to TRBD1. The CDR3 extends over 14 amino acids. Germline V lookup: CDR1 GTSNPN, CDR2 SVGIG (reference sequence). The V segment lost 2 bases and the J segment 8 bases; nucleotides outside the gene matches: 6. CDR3 sequence: CAWSNRGADSPLHF. The CDR3 nucleotides read TGTGCCTGGAGTAACAGGGGAGCTGATTCACCCCTCCACTTT. The whole variable domain, filled in from reference TRBV30 and TRBJ1-6, reads SQTIHQWPATLVQPVGSPLSLECTVEGTSNPNLYWYRQAAGRGLQLLFYSVGIGQISSEVPQNLSASRPQDRQFILSSKKLLLSDSGFYLCAWSNRGADSPLHFGNGTRLTVT.

The chain carries TRBV28 and TRBJ1-3, with a weak D call TRBD1 (5 bases). The CDR3 has 14 amino acids. V lost 5 bases, J lost 4 bases, and 12 bases lay in between. Germline CDR1 MDHEN, CDR2 SYDVKM. The DNA of the CDR3 is TGTGCCAGCAGTGGAGGGGTCCGCGGAAACACCATATATTTT. Translating gives CASSGGVRGNTIYF.

This chain uses TRBV7-9 with TRBJ1-2, with D possibly matching TRBD1 (5 bases). V was trimmed by 5 bases and J by 10 bases, leaving 17 bases between them. The CDR3 totals 13 residues. Germline CDR1 SEHNR, CDR2 FQNEAQ (reference sequence). In DNA form, the CDR3 reads TGTGCCAGCAGCCCCCGGCAGGACATGGCCTACACCTTC. Translating gives CASSPRQDMAYTF.

The V call is TRBV7-2, the J call TRBJ2-1; D perhaps matches TRBD2 (6 bases). CDR3 size: 13 residues. CDR1 and CDR2 from the germline V gene are SGHTA and FQGNSA. V was cut by 5 bases and J by 6 bases, with 11 bases left in between. For the CDR3, the DNA is TGTGCCAGCAGCACGGGGGTAAGCAATGAGCAGTTCTTC. Translated: CASSTGVSNEQFF.

This clone was observed once. V usage is TRBV5-1 and J usage is TRBJ1-1, with TRBD1 matching over 7 bases. Germline lookup yields CDR1 SGHRS and CDR2 YFSETQ. The trim removed 3 bases at V and 6 bases at J, leaving 8 bases unmatched. The CDR3 spans 14 residues. The CDR3 sequence: CASSSSTGSPEAFF. In DNA, the CDR3 is TGCGCCAGCAGCTCCTCGACAGGGTCCCCTGAAGCTTTCTTT.

The J gene is TRBJ1-6, the V gene TRBV14; D not certain. The CDR3 is made up of 13 amino acids. Between the trimmed V and J ends, which lost 0 bases and 8 bases, there was a span of 5 bases. Looked up from germline, CDR1 is SGHDN and CDR2 is FVKESK. The CDR3 DNA reads as TGTGCCAGCAGCCAAGAGGCAGATTCACCCCTCCACTTT. Its translation: CASSQEADSPLHF.

For the CDR3, the DNA is TGTGCCTGGAGTGTAACAGGGGGCTACGAGCAGTACGTC. As protein: CAWSVTGGYEQYV. The chain couples TRBV30 to TRBJ2-7; TRBD1 aligns across 8 bases. Germline-derived CDR1 and CDR2 are GTSNPN and SVGIG (reference sequence). J was trimmed by 3 bases and V by 0 bases; bases with no gene match: 1. The CDR3 is 13 residues long.

The chain is built from TRBV27 and TRBJ1-2; TRBD1 aligns across 10 bases. The CDR3 covers 13 residues. Germline loops: CDR1 MNHEY, CDR2 SMNVEV (reference sequence). The V gene end was trimmed by 3 bases and the J gene end by 8 bases; junction bases not matched to a gene: 3. The CDR3 region is CASSFGQGGGYTF. CDR3 coding DNA: TGTGCCAGCAGTTTCGGACAGGGGGGAGGCTACACCTTC.

V gene TRBV5-6 combines with J gene TRBJ1-2, with no clear D. The CDR3 totals 17 residues. Germline lookup yields CDR1 SGHDT and CDR2 YYEEEE. V was clipped by 4 bases and J by 8 bases, with 27 bases between them. The CDR3 DNA follows: TGTGCCAGCAGCCAGACATTCCTAGTTGGAGGAAGCTTCGGCTACACCTTC. Amino acids: CASSQTFLVGGSFGYTF.

J is TRBJ1-2 and V is TRBV19, with 9 bases matching TRBD1. The CDR3 spans 14 residues. J lost 4 bases, V lost 7 bases, and 7 bases had no gene match. CDR1 and CDR2 from the germline V gene are LNHDA and SQIVND (reference sequence). This CDR3 reads CASKWGQGTYGYTF. CDR3 coding DNA: TGTGCCAGTAAATGGGGACAGGGTACCTATGGCTACACCTTC. Together with reference TRBV19 and TRBJ1-2, the CDR3 gives the full variable domain: DGGITQSPKYLFRKEGQNVTLSCEQNLNHDAMYWYRQDPGQGLRLIYYSQIVNDFQKGDIAEGYSVSREKKESFPLTVTSAQKNPTAFYLCASKWGQGTYGYTFGSGTRLTVV.

The V and J genes are TRBV5-6 and TRBJ1-1; TRBD1 agrees at 7 bases. Trimming cost V 5 bases and J 6 bases; bases outside gene matches: 13. This CDR3 spans 15 amino acids. Germline CDR1 SGHDT, CDR2 YYEEEE. The CDR3 DNA follows: TGTGCCAGCAGTTTCTCCGCCGGGACAGTTTCTGAAGCTTTCTTT. It specifies CASSFSAGTVSEAFF.